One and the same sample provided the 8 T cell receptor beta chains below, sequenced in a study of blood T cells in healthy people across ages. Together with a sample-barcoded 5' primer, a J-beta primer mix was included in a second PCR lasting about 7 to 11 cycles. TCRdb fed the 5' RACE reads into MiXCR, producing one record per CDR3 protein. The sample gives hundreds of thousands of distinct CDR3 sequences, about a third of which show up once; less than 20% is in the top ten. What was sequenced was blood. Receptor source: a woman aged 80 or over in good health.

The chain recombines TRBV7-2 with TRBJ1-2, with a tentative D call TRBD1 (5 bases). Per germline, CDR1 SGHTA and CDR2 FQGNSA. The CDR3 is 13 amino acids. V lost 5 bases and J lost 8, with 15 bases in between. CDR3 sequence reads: CASSTPGIGGYTF. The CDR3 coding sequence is TGTGCCAGCAGCACTCCAGGGATTGGCGGCTACACCTTC.

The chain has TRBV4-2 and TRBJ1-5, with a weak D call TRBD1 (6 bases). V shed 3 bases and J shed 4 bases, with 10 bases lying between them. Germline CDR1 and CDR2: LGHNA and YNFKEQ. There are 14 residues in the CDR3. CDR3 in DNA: TGTGCCAGCAGCCACCAAGGACAGAATCAGCCCCAGCATTTT. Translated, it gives CASSHQGQNQPQHF.

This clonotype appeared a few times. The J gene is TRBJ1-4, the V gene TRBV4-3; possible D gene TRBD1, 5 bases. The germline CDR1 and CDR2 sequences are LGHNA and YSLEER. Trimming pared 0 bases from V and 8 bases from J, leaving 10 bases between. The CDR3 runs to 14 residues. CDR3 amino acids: CASSQERGREKLFF. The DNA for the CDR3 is TGCGCCAGCAGCCAAGAGAGGGGTCGGGAAAAACTGTTTTTT.

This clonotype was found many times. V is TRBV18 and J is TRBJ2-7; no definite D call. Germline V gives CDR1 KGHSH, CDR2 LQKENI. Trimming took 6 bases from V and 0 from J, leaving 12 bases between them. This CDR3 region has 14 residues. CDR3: CASSWATSSYEQYF. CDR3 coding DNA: TGTGCCAGCTCTTGGGCCACCAGCTCCTACGAGCAGTACTTC.

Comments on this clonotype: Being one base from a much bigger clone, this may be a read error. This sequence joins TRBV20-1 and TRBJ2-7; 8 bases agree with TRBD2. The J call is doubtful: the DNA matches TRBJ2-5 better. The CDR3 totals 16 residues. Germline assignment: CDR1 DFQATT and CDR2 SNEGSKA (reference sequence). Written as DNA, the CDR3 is TGCAGTGCTATTTTAGACGCGGGGGGAGACGAAGAGACCCAGTACTTC. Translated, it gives CSAILDAGGDEETQYF.

The CDR3 loop reads CSASSSGTSYEQYF. CDR3 DNA sequence: TGCAGTGCTAGCTCTAGCGGGACTTCCTACGAGCAGTACTTC. This chain links TRBV20-1 with TRBJ2-7; 9 nucleotides line up with TRBD2. The germline V gene encodes CDR1 DFQATT and CDR2 SNEGSKA (reference sequence). V was clipped by 3 bases and J by 1 base; unmatched bases: 4. CDR3 length: 14 residues.

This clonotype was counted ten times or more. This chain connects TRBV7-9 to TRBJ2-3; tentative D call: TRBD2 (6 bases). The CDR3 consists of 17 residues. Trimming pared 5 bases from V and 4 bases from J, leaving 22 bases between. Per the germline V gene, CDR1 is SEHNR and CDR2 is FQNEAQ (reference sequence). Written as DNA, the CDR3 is TGTGCCAGCAGCGGGGAGGTGGGCGCATCTTCGTCAGATACGCAGTATTTT. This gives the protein CASSGEVGASSSDTQYF.

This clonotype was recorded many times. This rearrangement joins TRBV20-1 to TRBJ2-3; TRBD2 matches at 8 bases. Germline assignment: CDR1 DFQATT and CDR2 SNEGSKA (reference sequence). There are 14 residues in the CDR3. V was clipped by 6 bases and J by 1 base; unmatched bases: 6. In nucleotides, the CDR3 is TGCAGTGCCAGCCCCGGGGGGGGCACAGATACGCAGTATTTT. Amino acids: CSASPGGGTDTQYF.